This TCR beta chain was identified during a study of cytomegalovirus exposure and HLA in healthy donors. Regarding this clone: Its target is not known. At one end, the junction sequence differs from germline, possibly due to a read error.

This PCR relied on a set of 60 Vbeta primers and 13 Jbeta primers. The data were produced by immunoSEQ multiplex PCR, yet TCRdb's version contains in-frame clones alone and is incomplete. This sample carries 150,000 or so clones, around 77% of them seen once, and the ten largest clones take approximately 1.5%. Notes on the study in general: Some public TCRs appeared in many individuals, while most sequences were rare. A later analysis linked a missense variant in DCLRE1C to the trimming of TCR beta V and J genes.

The germline CDR1 and CDR2 sequences are SEHNR and FQNEAQ (reference sequence). The CDR3 covers 14 residues. Sequenced sample: PBMCs. The source is a man aged 35 to 55 in good health and CMV-seronegative. This sequence joins TRBV7-9 and TRBJ2-3, with D possibly being TRBD1 (6 bases). The CDR3 region is CSSSFGQSTDTQYF. The CDR3 bases are TGTTCCAGCAGCTTTGGACAGTCCACAGATACGCAGTATTTT.